These 31 T cell receptor beta chains were all obtained from the same sample, sequenced in a study of CXCR3-negative and CXCR3-positive naive CD8 T cells. No antigen is known for these receptors. The TRB cDNA libraries were prepared by 5' RACE with UMI labels. TCRdb re-called the 5' RACE reads, yielding one record per CDR3 amino acid sequence without DNA. The ten most abundant clones cover approximately 0.27% of a sample with 130,000 to 150,000 distinct CDR3 sequences. General study findings and limits: Comparison of naive cells showed more hydrophobic TRB CDR3s in CXCR3-positive than in CXCR3-negative naive cells.

The source material was naive CXCR3+ CD8+ T cells from blood. The subset: CD45RO-CCR7+CD27+CD95- naive CD8+ T cells expressing CXCR3 (TNR3+). The receptors here all came from a human donor in good health. Some clones in this sample may be carry-over from other donors' samples.

The chain couples TRBV7-9 to TRBJ1-2. The V gene's germline CDR1 is SEHNR and CDR2 FQNEAQ (reference sequence). The CDR3 spans 18 residues. The CDR3 sequence is CASSLPGDQRPTNYGYTF. Filled out from reference TRBV7-9 and TRBJ1-2, the complete variable domain reads DTGVSQNPRHKITKRGQNVTFRCDPISEHNRLYWYRQTLGQGPEFLTYFQNEAQLEKSRLLSDRFSAERPKGSFSTLEIQRTEQGDSAMYLCASSLPGDQRPTNYGYTFGSGTRLTVV.

V is TRBV29-1 and J is TRBJ1-2; TCRdb outputs TRBD1, but without DNA this stays unchecked. The V gene's germline CDR1 is SQVTM and CDR2 ANQGSEA. The CDR3 contains 16 residues. This CDR3 is CSVQLAKEGTVVGYTF. The variable domain in full, with the rest retrieved from reference TRBV29-1 and TRBJ1-2, is SAVISQKPSRDICQRGTSLTIQCQVDSQVTMMFWYRQQPGQSLTLIATANQGSEATYESGFVIDKFPISRPNLTFSTLTVSNMSPEDSSIYLCSVQLAKEGTVVGYTFGSGTRLTVV.

This chain uses TRBV20-1 with TRBJ2-7; TCRdb lists TRBD2, though no DNA is available to test this call. CDR3 size: 14 residues. Germline V CDR1 and CDR2: DFQATT, SNEGSKA (reference sequence). The CDR3 region is CSARVRRASLEQYF.

The chain is built from TRBV7-7 and TRBJ2-5; as DNA is missing, the TRBD2 call by TCRdb cannot be tested. The CDR3 is made up of 14 amino acids. Germline V gene sequence: CDR1 SSHAT, CDR2 FNYEAQ (reference sequence). The chain's CDR3 is CASSLSLASETQYF.

The J gene is TRBJ2-7, the V gene TRBV7-8; the TCRdb call, TRBD1, lacks DNA for checking. The CDR3 loop spans 14 amino acids. Per germline, CDR1 SGHVS and CDR2 FQNEAQ. The CDR3 loop reads CASSLVNTGYEQYF.

The V and J genes are TRBV9 and TRBJ2-7; TCRdb's assignment of TRBD2 cannot be checked, as there is no DNA. The CDR3 contains 13 residues. Per germline, CDR1 SGDLS and CDR2 YYNGEE. The CDR3 sequence is CASSGRGSYEQYF.

This chain links TRBV7-2 with TRBJ2-7; TCRdb designates TRBD2, a call that cannot be tested without DNA. CDR1 is SGHTA, CDR2 FQGNSA, per germline. The CDR3 is 15 residues long. CDR3 amino acids: CASSLAQRGRYEQYF.

V and J are TRBV27 and TRBJ1-2; TCRdb's assignment of TRBD1 cannot be checked, as there is no DNA. The CDR3 is 13 residues long. Germline-derived CDR1 and CDR2 are MNHEY and SMNVEV (reference sequence). The CDR3 here is CASTHEQGYGYTF.

The rearrangement joins TRBV29-1 to TRBJ2-1. Germline V CDR1 and CDR2: SQVTM, ANQGSEA. The CDR3 length is 12 residues. The CDR3 is CSAGRSYNEQFF.

The CDR3 sequence: CASSLEQTYEQYF. The chain is built from TRBV5-1 and TRBJ2-7. Germline V gives CDR1 SGHRS, CDR2 YFSETQ. CDR3 length: 13 residues.

The chain uses TRBV7-9 and TRBJ2-1; TCRdb returns TRBD2, unconfirmable since there is no DNA. The germline V gene encodes CDR1 SEHNR and CDR2 FQNEAQ (reference sequence). This CDR3 contains 16 residues. CDR3 sequence: CASSLVLGGQYNEQFF.

The chain has TRBV7-2 and TRBJ2-7; TCRdb names TRBD2, which stays unverified in the absence of DNA. CDR3 length: 16 amino acids. CDR1 and CDR2 from the germline V gene are SGHTA and FQGNSA. CDR3 protein: CASSSYFIAGGYEQYF.

V usage is TRBV19 and J usage is TRBJ2-1; TCRdb's D call of TRBD2 is untestable without DNA. The CDR3 has 15 residues. Per germline, CDR1 LNHDA and CDR2 SQIVND (reference sequence). Here the CDR3 reads CASSIPGLAGDEQFF.

V is TRBV7-9 and J is TRBJ1-2. Germline V gene data show CDR1 as SEHNR and CDR2 as FQNEAQ (reference sequence). This CDR3 spans 11 amino acids. The CDR3 protein is CASFELPGYTF.

V is TRBV25-1 and J is TRBJ2-7. Germline values: CDR1 MGHDK, CDR2 SYGVNS. The length of the CDR3 is 13 residues. Here the CDR3 reads CASSALGWNELYF.

This sequence joins TRBV29-1 and TRBJ2-1; the D gene TCRdb calls, TRBD2, cannot be checked with no DNA. Germline lookup yields CDR1 SQVTM and CDR2 ANQGSEA. The CDR3 sequence is 18 residues long. Here the CDR3 reads CSVDGISGGFSSYNEQFF.

V usage is TRBV6-6 and J usage is TRBJ1-4. Germline values: CDR1 MNHNY, CDR2 SVGAGI (reference sequence). The CDR3 consists of 15 residues. The CDR3 loop reads CASSYQVGLREKLFF.

V and J are TRBV13 and TRBJ1-3. The CDR3 length is 13 residues. Looked up from germline, CDR1 is PRHDT and CDR2 is FYEKMQ (reference sequence). The CDR3 loop reads CASSLVTGDTIYF.

Here the CDR3 reads CASSQGGGPPQHF. The chain is built from TRBV12-3 or TRBV12-4 and TRBJ1-5. This CDR3 spans 13 amino acids.

The chain carries TRBV5-6 and TRBJ2-7; the TCRdb D gene call, TRBD1, has no DNA to confirm it. Germline lookup yields CDR1 SGHDT and CDR2 YYEEEE. The CDR3 runs 15 residues. CDR3 sequence: CASSYRDRGSYEQYF.

This chain connects TRBV7-9 to TRBJ2-2; with no DNA, the TCRdb D assignment of TRBD1 cannot be verified. The germline CDR1 and CDR2 sequences are SEHNR and FQNEAQ (reference sequence). CDR3 length equals 13 residues. CDR3 sequence reads: CASSGRYDGELFF. The whole variable domain, remainder taken from reference TRBV7-9 and TRBJ2-2, is DTGVSQNPRHKITKRGQNVTFRCDPISEHNRLYWYRQTLGQGPEFLTYFQNEAQLEKSRLLSDRFSAERPKGSFSTLEIQRTEQGDSAMYLCASSGRYDGELFFGEGSRLTVL.

The V and J genes are TRBV15 and TRBJ2-1. The CDR3 runs to 14 residues. Germline V gene lookup returns CDR1 LNHNV and CDR2 YYDKDF (reference sequence). The CDR3 protein is CATSTGIGFNEQFF.

The chain uses TRBV7-7 and TRBJ2-1; TCRdb's assignment of TRBD2 cannot be checked, as there is no DNA. The germline gives CDR1 SSHAT, CDR2 FNYEAQ (reference sequence). The CDR3 runs 16 residues. The CDR3 loop is CASSLWTSGKDNEQFF.

The chain has TRBV5-6 and TRBJ1-1; the D gene TCRdb calls, TRBD1, cannot be checked with no DNA. Germline V gives CDR1 SGHDT, CDR2 YYEEEE. The CDR3 runs to 12 residues. This CDR3 is CASSLPGSEAFF.

The chain links TRBV12-3 or TRBV12-4 to TRBJ1-3; lacking DNA, the TRBD1 call made by TCRdb goes unchecked. The CDR3 has 17 residues. The CDR3 sequence is CASSFLDSYSSGNTIYF.

This chain uses TRBV7-2 with TRBJ2-2. Germline V CDR1 and CDR2: SGHTA, FQGNSA. This CDR3 has 15 residues. The CDR3 here is CASSLGPSNTGELFF.

The rearrangement links TRBV11-2 to TRBJ1-2; TCRdb proposes TRBD1, but this gene call is untestable without DNA. The CDR3 has 15 residues. Germline-derived CDR1 and CDR2 are SGHAT and FQNNGV. CDR3 residues: CASSPRTGGIYGYTF.

The chain recombines TRBV14 with TRBJ2-1. This CDR3 has 12 residues. Per the germline V gene, CDR1 is SGHDN and CDR2 is FVKESK. The CDR3 reads CASSLLNDEQFF.

The V call is TRBV7-9, the J call TRBJ1-2; no DNA is available, so the TRBD1 call from TCRdb remains unchecked. The CDR3 is 18 amino acids. The germline gives CDR1 SEHNR, CDR2 FQNEAQ (reference sequence). The CDR3 loop is CASSWELPGTGESDGYTF.

The chain uses TRBV7-9 and TRBJ2-7. CDR1 and CDR2 from the germline V gene are SEHNR and FQNEAQ (reference sequence). The CDR3 spans 14 residues. The CDR3: CASSLSGRPYEQYF.

The chain uses TRBV25-1 and TRBJ2-1; absent DNA, TCRdb's TRBD2 call cannot be checked. There are 14 residues in the CDR3. Germline-derived CDR1 and CDR2 are MGHDK and SYGVNS. The CDR3 spells CASRQGPSDNEQFF.